Following are 17 T cell receptor beta chains from one sample sequenced in a study of cytomegalovirus exposure and HLA in healthy donors. The PCR contained 60 Vbeta and 13 Jbeta primers. Method: immunoSEQ multiplex PCR; TCRdb's copy keeps in-frame clones and lacks some. The sample carries about 160,000 clones, about 82% recorded once. Sequencing input: PBMCs. The receptors here all came from a woman aged 18-29 years in good health and CMV-seronegative.

The V gene is TRBV29-1, the J gene TRBJ2-4; 12 bases map to TRBD1. Germline assignment: CDR1 SQVTM and CDR2 ANQGSEA. V lost 6 bases, J lost 6 bases, and 9 bases stayed unmatched. This CDR3 contains 15 residues. Here the CDR3 reads CSVSAGTGGANIQYF. The CDR3 DNA reads as TGCAGCGTATCCGCCGGGACAGGGGGCGCAAACATTCAGTACTTC.

The chain combines TRBV18 with TRBJ2-7; 7 nucleotides agree with TRBD1. CDR1 KGHSH and CDR2 LQKENI come from the germline V gene. The CDR3 is 14 amino acids. J lost 2 bases, V lost 5 bases, and 6 bases had no gene match. Written as DNA, the CDR3 is TGTGCCAGCTCATCTCTTGGACAGGCCTACGAGCAGTACTTC. This encodes CASSSLGQAYEQYF.

V and J are TRBV25-1 and TRBJ1-2; D not resolved. The V gene lost 4 bases and the J gene lost 3 bases, with 9 bases spanning the gap. The germline V gene has CDR1 MGHDK and CDR2 SYGVNS. The CDR3 extends over 13 amino acids. The CDR3 DNA follows: TGTGCCAGCAGTGGAGGCAGCCACTATGGCTACACCTTC. This encodes CASSGGSHYGYTF.

V is TRBV28 and J is TRBJ1-1, with a possible D match to TRBD1 (6 bases). Germline assignment: CDR1 MDHEN and CDR2 SYDVKM. CDR3 length: 14 amino acids. Trimming cost V 6 bases and J 2 bases, with 13 bases left between them. CDR3: CASSLTGSNTEAFF. CDR3 in DNA: TGTGCCAGCAGCCTAACAGGGAGTAACACTGAAGCTTTCTTT.

This chain connects TRBV5-4 to TRBJ2-7, with 15 positions matching TRBD2. The germline CDR1 and CDR2 sequences are SGHNT and YYREEE (reference sequence). The CDR3 spans 16 residues. V trimming: 4 bases; J trimming: 2 bases; junction bases outside the gene matches: 4. The CDR3: CASSAGLAGGPYEQYF. DNA for the CDR3: TGTGCCAGCAGCGCCGGACTAGCGGGAGGGCCCTACGAGCAGTACTTC.

The chain uses TRBV7-2 and TRBJ2-3; D is possibly TRBD2 (5 bases). CDR3 length: 15 amino acids. V was pared by 0 bases and J by 1 base, with 8 bases between. Looked up from germline, CDR1 is SGHTA and CDR2 is FQGNSA. CDR3 in amino acids: CASSLANGGTDTQYF. The CDR3 DNA reads TGTGCCAGCAGCTTAGCTAACGGGGGCACAGATACGCAGTATTTT.

This clone appeared a single time. The rearrangement uses TRBV19 and TRBJ2-7, with D possibly TRBD2 on 5 matching bases. Germline V lookup: CDR1 LNHDA, CDR2 SQIVND (reference sequence). V lost 6 bases and J 5 bases, leaving 11 bases between the germline ends. This CDR3 region has 12 residues. CDR3 in amino acids: CASSGMKNEQYF. As DNA, the CDR3 is TGTGCCAGTAGCGGGATGAAGAACGAGCAGTACTTC.

This chain joins TRBV11-3 and TRBJ2-1; 8 bases agree with TRBD1. Germline assignment: CDR1 SGHNT and CDR2 YENEEA. With 4 bases clipped from V and 5 bases from J, the junction kept 1 base outside the gene matches. This CDR3 is 13 amino acids long. The CDR3 protein is CASSWGQDNEQFF. The CDR3 DNA follows: TGTGCCAGCAGCTGGGGACAGGACAATGAGCAGTTCTTC.

V is TRBV28 and J is TRBJ2-4; the match to TRBD2 covers 7 bases. Trimming at V came to 11 bases and at J to 0 bases, leaving 10 bases not matched to a gene. The V gene's germline CDR1 is MDHEN and CDR2 SYDVKM. CDR3 size: 15 residues. The CDR3 DNA reads TGTGCCTCTCAAGGGACTATCTTAGCCAAAAACATTCAGTACTTC. Protein sequence: CASQGTILAKNIQYF.

This clone was counted only a few times. The CDR3 DNA reads TGTGCCAGCAGTATAACTTGGACTGAAGCTTTCTTT. Its translation is CASSITWTEAFF. The chain has TRBV28 and TRBJ1-1; D gene uncertain. Germline V lookup: CDR1 MDHEN, CDR2 SYDVKM. The CDR3 covers 12 residues. With 5 bases removed from V and 5 bases from J, the gap between germline ends came to 9 bases.

The rearrangement uses TRBV2 and TRBJ2-7; D gene uncertain. Trimming took off 2 bases at V and 1 base at J, with 6 bases between the two ends. The CDR3 is 13 residues long. The germline CDR1 and CDR2 sequences are SNHLY and FYNNEI. The CDR3 coding sequence is TGTGCCAGCAGTGAACTCCGTTCCTACGAGCAGTACTTC. It is translated as CASSELRSYEQYF.

This chain's CDR3 is CASSQGPGYGYTF. The CDR3 DNA follows: TGCGCCAGCAGCCAGGGGCCGGGGTATGGCTACACCTTC. This chain links TRBV5-1 with TRBJ1-2; TRBD1 might be the D (6 bases). This CDR3 is built from 13 residues. The V gene's germline CDR1 is SGHRS and CDR2 YFSETQ. The ends were cut back, 4 bases at V and 5 bases at J, with 12 bases in the middle.

V and J are TRBV28 and TRBJ2-5, with TRBD2 identical over 10 bases. This CDR3 is 17 amino acids long. Germline loops: CDR1 MDHEN, CDR2 SYDVKM. J was trimmed by 5 bases and V by 10 bases; bases with no gene match: 19. The CDR3 reads CAIQGAEAGGRWETQYF. In DNA, the CDR3 is TGTGCCATCCAGGGGGCCGAAGCGGGAGGGCGCTGGGAGACCCAGTACTTC. Full variable domain (remainder filled in from reference TRBV28 and TRBJ2-5): DVKVTQSSRYLVKRTGEKVFLECVQDMDHENMFWYRQDPGLGLRLIYFSYDVKMKEKGDIPEGYSVSREKKERFSLILESASTNQTSMYLCAIQGAEAGGRWETQYFGPGTRLLVL.

Details on this clone: At one of its ends the junction is not consistent with the germline gene, which may arise from a read error. The chain employs TRBV28 and TRBJ2-6; D not certain. The germline V gene encodes CDR1 MDHEN and CDR2 SYDVKM. The CDR3 has 15 residues. In nucleotides, the CDR3 is TGTGCCAGCGGTTTCCCCAGTCCCCCAAAGAACGTCCTGACTTTC. It encodes CASGFPSPPKNVLTF.

This clone appeared a single time. The chain uses TRBV18 and TRBJ1-1, with a weak D call TRBD1 (6 bases). Trimming stripped 4 bases from V and 1 base from J, with 16 bases between. In germline, CDR1 is KGHSH, CDR2 LQKENI. CDR3 length: 16 amino acids. The CDR3 sequence is CASSLSQGPGNTEAFF. CDR3 bases: TGTGCCAGCTCACTGTCCCAGGGGCCAGGGAACACTGAAGCTTTCTTT.

The V call is TRBV7-9, the J call TRBJ1-4; D is unresolved. Germline CDR1 is SEHNR and CDR2 is FQNEAQ (reference sequence). V lost 1 base, J lost 0 bases, and 9 bases lay in between. The CDR3 loop spans 16 amino acids. The CDR3 is CASSLVWSATNEKLFF. The CDR3 region has the DNA TGTGCCAGCAGCTTAGTATGGAGTGCAACTAATGAAAAACTGTTTTTT.

The rearrangement uses TRBV5-8 and TRBJ1-2; 11 positions agree with TRBD1. The germline V gene has CDR1 SGHTS and CDR2 YDEGEE. Trimming removed 7 bases from V and 2 bases from J; junction bases left unmatched: 19. The length of the CDR3 is 19 residues. The CDR3 region has the DNA TGTGCCAGCTGGCCCGACCGGACAGGGGGCCATTTGGCAAACTATGGCTACACCTTC. As protein: CASWPDRTGGHLANYGYTF.